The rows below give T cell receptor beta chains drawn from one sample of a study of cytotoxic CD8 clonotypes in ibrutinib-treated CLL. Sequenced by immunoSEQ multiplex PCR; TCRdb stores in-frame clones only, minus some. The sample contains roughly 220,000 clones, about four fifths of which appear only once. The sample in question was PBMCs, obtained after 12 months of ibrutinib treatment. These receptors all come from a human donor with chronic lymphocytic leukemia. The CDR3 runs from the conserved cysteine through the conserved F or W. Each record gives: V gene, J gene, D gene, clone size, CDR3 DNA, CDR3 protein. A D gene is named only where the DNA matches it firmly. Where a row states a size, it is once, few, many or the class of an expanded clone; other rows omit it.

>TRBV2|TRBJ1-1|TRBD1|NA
TGTGCCAGCAATTGGTCAGGAGAGACAGGGGGCGTTTACACTGAAGCTTTCTTT
CASNWSGETGGVYTEAFF
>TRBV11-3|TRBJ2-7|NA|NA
TGTGCCAGCAGCTTGGACGTCCACTCCTACGAGCAGTACTTC
CASSLDVHSYEQYF
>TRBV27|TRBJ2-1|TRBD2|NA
TGTGCCAGCAGTTTACCCGCCGGGGGACTACCGACCTACAATGAGCAGTTCTTC
CASSLPAGGLPTYNEQFF
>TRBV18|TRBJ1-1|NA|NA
TGTGCCAGCTCACCCTCGGACCCAGTGAACACTGAAGCTTTCTTT
CASSPSDPVNTEAFF
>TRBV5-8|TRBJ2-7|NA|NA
TGTGCCAGCAGCTTCCTCGAGGCCAGGGTACGGGAAGAGCAGTACTTC
CASSFLEARVREEQYF
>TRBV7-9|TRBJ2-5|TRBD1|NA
TGTGCCAGCAGCTGGAGACAGGGAGAGACCCAGTACTTC
CASSWRQGETQYF
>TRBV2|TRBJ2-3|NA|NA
TGTGCCAGCAAAGGACAGGCGGGGGATACGCAGTATTTT
CASKGQAGDTQYF
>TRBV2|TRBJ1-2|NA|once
TGTGCCAGCAGTGAACGCTTCAACAACCCAGGCTACACCTTC
CASSERFNNPGYTF
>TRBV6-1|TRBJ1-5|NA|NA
TGTGCCAGCATCGAGACAGGCAATCAGCCCCAGCATTTT
CASIETGNQPQHF
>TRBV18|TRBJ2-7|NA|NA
TGTGCCAGCTCACGTAACAGGGACGATTACGAGCAGTACTTC
CASSRNRDDYEQYF
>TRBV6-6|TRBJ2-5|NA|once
TGTGCCAGCAGCCGAAAGGAACTTCAAGAGACCCAGTACTTC
CASSRKELQETQYF
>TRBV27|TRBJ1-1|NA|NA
TGTGCCAGCTCGGGGGGTTTGGACACTGAAGCTTTCTTT
CASSGGLDTEAFF
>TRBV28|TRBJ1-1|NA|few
TGTGCCAGCAGTTCTTCCCCAGGGACAAGGGAAGCTTTCTTT
CASSSSPGTREAFF
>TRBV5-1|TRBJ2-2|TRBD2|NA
TGCGCCAGCAGCTTGGGACTAGCGGGAGAGGCCGGGGAGCTGTTTTTT
CASSLGLAGEAGELFF
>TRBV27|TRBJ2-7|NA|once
TGTGCCAGCAGTCCAGGGACCAGCTTAAGCTCCTACGAGCAGTACTTC
CASSPGTSLSSYEQYF
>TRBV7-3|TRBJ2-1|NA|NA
TGTGCCAGCAGCCCAGGGTCGAGCAATGAGCAGTTCTTC
CASSPGSSNEQFF